This T cell receptor beta chain was identified in a study of vaccination and CD4 T cells after COVID-19. The study sequenced cultured CD4+ T cell DNA using the Oncomine TCR Beta short-read assay. TCRdb re-called the PCR reads with MiXCR, one entry per CDR3 protein. The table lists some 21,000 distinct CDR3 sequences, about 40% of them singletons. Described treatment: approximately 11-day PBMC culture with coronavirus spike peptide pools or control peptides (ViraFEST assay). There are a few counts of this clonotype. Its specificity is not known. This receptor was identified in a human donor who received a COVID-19 vaccine. The source was CD4+ T cells from blood, cultured in vitro, collected before SARS-CoV-2 vaccination.

CDR3 sequence reads: CASRVIRGAWETQYF. The CDR3 region has the DNA TGTGCCAGCAGAGTCATCCGGGGGGCTTGGGAGACCCAGTACTTC. This chain uses TRBV7-6 with TRBJ2-5; tentative D call: TRBD2 (7 bases). Germline V gene sequence: CDR1 SGHVS, CDR2 FNYEAQ. The CDR3 consists of 15 residues. The V end lost 6 bases, the J end lost 5 bases, and 19 bases lay between the germline ends.